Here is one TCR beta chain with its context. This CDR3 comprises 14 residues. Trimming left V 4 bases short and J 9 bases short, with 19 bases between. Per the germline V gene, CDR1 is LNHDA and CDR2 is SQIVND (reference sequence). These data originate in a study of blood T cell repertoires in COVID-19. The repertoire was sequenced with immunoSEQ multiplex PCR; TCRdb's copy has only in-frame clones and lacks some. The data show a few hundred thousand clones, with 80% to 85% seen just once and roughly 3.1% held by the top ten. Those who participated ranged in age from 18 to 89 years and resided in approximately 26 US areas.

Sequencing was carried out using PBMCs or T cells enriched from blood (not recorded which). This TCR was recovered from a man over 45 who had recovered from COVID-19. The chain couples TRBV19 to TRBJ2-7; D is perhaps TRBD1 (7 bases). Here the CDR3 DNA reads TGTGCCAGTAGTAATGCGGGACAGTTGACGACGCAGTACTTC. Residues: CASSNAGQLTTQYF.